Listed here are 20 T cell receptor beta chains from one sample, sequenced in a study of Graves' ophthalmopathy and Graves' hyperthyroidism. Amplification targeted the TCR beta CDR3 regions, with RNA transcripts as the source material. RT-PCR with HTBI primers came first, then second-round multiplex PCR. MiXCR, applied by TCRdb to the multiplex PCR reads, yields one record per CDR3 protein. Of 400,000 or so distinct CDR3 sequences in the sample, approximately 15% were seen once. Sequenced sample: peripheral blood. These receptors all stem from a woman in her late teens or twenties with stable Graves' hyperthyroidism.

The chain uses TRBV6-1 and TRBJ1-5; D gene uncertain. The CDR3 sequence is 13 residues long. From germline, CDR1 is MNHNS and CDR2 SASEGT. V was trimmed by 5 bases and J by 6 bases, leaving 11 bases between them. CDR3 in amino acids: CASSPPGVQPQHF. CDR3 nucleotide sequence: TGTGCCAGCAGTCCTCCCGGGGTTCAGCCCCAGCATTTT.

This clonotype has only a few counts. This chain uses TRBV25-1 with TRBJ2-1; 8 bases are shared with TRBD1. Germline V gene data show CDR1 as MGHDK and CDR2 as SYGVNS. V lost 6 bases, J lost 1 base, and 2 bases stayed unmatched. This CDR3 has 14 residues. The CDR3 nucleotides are TGTGCCAGCAGAAGGGACAGGTCCTACAATGAGCAGTTCTTC. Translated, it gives CASRRDRSYNEQFF.

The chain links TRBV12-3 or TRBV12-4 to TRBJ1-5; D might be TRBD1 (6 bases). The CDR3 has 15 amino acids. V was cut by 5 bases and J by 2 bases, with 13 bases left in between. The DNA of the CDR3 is TGTGCCAGCAGTATACAGGGCCTTGGCAATCAGCCCCAGCATTTT. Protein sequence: CASSIQGLGNQPQHF.

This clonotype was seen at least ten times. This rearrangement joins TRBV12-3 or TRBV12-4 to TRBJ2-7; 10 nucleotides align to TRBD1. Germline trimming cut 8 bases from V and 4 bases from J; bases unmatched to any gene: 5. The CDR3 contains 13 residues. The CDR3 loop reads CASSRTGGYEQYF. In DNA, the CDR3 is TGTGCCAGCTCCCGGACAGGGGGGTACGAGCAGTACTTC.

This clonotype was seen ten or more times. This CDR3 is CASSSSRQGYGYTF. For the CDR3, the DNA is TGTGCCAGCAGTAGTTCGAGGCAGGGGTATGGCTACACCTTC. J is TRBJ1-2 and V is TRBV6-2 or TRBV6-3; D is perhaps TRBD1 (6 bases). CDR3 length: 14 residues. V gave up 5 bases and J gave up 5 bases, with 15 bases separating them. In germline, CDR1 is MNHEY, CDR2 SVGEGT.

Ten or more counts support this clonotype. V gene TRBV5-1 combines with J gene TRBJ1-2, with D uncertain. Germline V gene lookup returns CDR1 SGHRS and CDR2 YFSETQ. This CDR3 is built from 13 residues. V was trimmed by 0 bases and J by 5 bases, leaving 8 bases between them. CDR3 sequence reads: CASSLAAGYGYTF. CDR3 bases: TGCGCCAGCAGCTTGGCCGCTGGGTATGGCTACACCTTC.

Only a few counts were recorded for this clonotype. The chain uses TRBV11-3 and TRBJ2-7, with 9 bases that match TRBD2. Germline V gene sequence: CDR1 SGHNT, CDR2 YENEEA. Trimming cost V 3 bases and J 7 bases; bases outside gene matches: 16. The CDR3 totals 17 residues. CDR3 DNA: TGTGCCAGCAGCTTTGTTGGTAGCGGGGGATCTGAGGGGGAGCAGTACTTC. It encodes CASSFVGSGGSEGEQYF.

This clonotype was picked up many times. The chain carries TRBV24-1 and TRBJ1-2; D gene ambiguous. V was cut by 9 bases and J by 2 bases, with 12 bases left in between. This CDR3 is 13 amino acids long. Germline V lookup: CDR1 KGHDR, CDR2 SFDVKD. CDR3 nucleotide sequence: TGTGCCACCTCACCCTCCGGCAACTATGGCTACACCTTC. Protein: CATSPSGNYGYTF.

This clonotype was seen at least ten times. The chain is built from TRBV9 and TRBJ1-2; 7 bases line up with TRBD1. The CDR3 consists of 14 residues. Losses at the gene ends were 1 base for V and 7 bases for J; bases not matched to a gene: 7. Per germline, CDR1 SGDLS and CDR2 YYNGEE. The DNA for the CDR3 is TGTGCCAGCAGCGTATACGACAGGGAGGGTGGCTACACCTTC. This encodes CASSVYDREGGYTF.

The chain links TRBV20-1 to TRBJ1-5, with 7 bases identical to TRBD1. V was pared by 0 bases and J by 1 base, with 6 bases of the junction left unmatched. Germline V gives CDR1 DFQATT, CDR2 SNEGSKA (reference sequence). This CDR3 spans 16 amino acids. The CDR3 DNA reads TGCAGTGCTAGAGATGTAGGGGGCCGGAGCAATCAGCCCCAGCATTTT. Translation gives CSARDVGGRSNQPQHF.

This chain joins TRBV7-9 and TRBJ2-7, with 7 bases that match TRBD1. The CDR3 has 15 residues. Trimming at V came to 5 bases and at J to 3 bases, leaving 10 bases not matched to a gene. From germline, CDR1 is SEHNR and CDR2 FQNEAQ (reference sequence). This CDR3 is CASSPKPTGNYEQYF. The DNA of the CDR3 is TGTGCCAGCAGCCCCAAACCGACAGGGAACTACGAGCAGTACTTC.

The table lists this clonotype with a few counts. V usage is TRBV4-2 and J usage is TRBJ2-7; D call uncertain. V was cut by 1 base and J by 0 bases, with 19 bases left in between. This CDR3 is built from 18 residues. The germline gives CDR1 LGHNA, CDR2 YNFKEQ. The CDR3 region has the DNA TGTGCCAGCAGCCAAGGAACCACAGCCCGGATGGGCTCCTACGAGCAGTACTTC. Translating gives CASSQGTTARMGSYEQYF.

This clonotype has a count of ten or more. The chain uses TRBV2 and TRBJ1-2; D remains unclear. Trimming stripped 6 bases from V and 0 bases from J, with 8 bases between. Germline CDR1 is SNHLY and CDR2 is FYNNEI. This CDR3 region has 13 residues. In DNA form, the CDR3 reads TGTGCCAGCAGGGGAGAATCTAACTATGGCTACACCTTC. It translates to CASRGESNYGYTF.

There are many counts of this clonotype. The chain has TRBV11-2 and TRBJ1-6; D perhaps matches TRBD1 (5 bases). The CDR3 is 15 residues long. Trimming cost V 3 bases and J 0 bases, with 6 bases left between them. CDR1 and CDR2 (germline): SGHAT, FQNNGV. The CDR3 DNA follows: TGTGCCAGCAGCTTCAGGGCCTCCTATAATTCACCCCTCCACTTT. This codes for CASSFRASYNSPLHF.

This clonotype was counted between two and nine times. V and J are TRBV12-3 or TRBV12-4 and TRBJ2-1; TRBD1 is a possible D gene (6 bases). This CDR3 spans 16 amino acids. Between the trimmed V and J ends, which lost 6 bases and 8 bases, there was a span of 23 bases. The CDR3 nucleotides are TGTGCCAGCAGCCGTCTTGGGGACACGAAGACCTATGAGCAGTTCTTC. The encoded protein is CASSRLGDTKTYEQFF.

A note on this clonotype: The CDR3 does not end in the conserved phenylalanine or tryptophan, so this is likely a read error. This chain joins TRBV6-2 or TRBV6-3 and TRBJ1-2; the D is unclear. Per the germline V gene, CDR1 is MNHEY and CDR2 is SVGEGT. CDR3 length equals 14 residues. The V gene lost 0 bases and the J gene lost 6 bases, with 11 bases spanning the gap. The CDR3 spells CASSYSRAFDGYTV. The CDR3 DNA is TGTGCCAGCAGTTACTCGAGAGCCTTCGATGGCTACACCGTC.

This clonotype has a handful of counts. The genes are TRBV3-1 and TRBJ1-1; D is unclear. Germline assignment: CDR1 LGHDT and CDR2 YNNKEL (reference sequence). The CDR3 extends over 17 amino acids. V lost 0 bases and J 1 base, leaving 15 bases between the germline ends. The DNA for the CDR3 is TGTGCCAGCAGCCAAGAGGTCCCGGGTTTCGGGAACACTGAAGCTTTCTTT. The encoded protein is CASSQEVPGFGNTEAFF.

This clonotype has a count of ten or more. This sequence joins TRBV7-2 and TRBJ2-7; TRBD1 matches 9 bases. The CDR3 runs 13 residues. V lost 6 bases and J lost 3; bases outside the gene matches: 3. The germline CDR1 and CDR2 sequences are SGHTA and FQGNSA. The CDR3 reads CASRDRGGYEQYF. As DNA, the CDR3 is TGTGCCAGCAGGGACAGGGGTGGCTACGAGCAGTACTTC.

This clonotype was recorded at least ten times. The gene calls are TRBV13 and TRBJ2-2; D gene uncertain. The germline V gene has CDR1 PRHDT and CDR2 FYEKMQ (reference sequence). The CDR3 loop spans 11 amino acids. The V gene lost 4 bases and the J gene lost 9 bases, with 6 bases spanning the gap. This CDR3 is CASSSGWELFF. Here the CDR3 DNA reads TGTGCCAGCAGCTCCGGGTGGGAGCTGTTTTTT.

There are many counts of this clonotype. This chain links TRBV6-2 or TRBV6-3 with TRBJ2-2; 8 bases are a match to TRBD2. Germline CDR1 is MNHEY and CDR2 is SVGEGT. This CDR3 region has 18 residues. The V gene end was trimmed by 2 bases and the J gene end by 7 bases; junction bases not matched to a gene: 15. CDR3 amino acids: CASSYRSAGVLDYGELFF. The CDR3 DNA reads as TGTGCCAGCAGTTACCGGTCAGCGGGGGTGTTAGACTACGGGGAGCTGTTTTTT.